The clone carrying this T cell receptor (beta chain) was counted a few times. The sample is drawn from a study of T cell responses to AZD1222 COVID-19 vaccine. Assay: immunoSEQ multiplex PCR; the TCRdb copy retains only in-frame clones and omits some. This sample has 98,000 or so clones, with roughly nine tenths found just once. This TCR was sampled from an adult who received the MenACWY meningococcal vaccine as a control. The source was peripheral blood, collected 28 days after the second dose of the MenACWY control vaccine.

The CDR3: CASSPTGRDQPQHF. DNA for the CDR3: TGCGCCAGCAGCCCAACAGGGAGAGATCAGCCCCAGCATTTT. This chain connects TRBV10-2 to TRBJ1-5, with D perhaps TRBD1 (6 bases). Per the germline V gene, CDR1 is WSHSY and CDR2 is SAAADI. This CDR3 is built from 14 residues. V was pared by 6 bases and J by 5 bases, with 14 bases between.